These 11 T cell receptor beta chains came from one sample sequenced in a study of blood T cell repertoires in COVID-19. This table comes from immunoSEQ multiplex PCR, and its TCRdb copy is limited to in-frame clones, with some not included. The sample holds some 41,000 clones; roughly 85% are singletons and the top ten take under 5.5%. Sequences were obtained from peripheral blood. The receptors were gathered from a man aged 40-49 years with active COVID-19.

The chain couples TRBV2 to TRBJ2-2; no definite D call. The V gene lost 4 bases and the J gene lost 6 bases, with 12 bases spanning the gap. From germline, CDR1 is SNHLY and CDR2 FYNNEI. CDR3 length: 14 amino acids. As DNA, the CDR3 is TGTGCCAGCAGTGCGGATTTGGCGGCCGGGGAGCTGTTTTTT. Protein sequence: CASSADLAAGELFF.

The chain combines TRBV11-2 with TRBJ2-7; 8 bases are shared with TRBD1. This CDR3 comprises 12 residues. The V segment lost 7 bases and the J segment 5 bases; nucleotides outside the gene matches: 4. Germline CDR1 SGHAT, CDR2 FQNNGV. Written as DNA, the CDR3 is TGTGCCAGCACCGGACAGGGAGACGAGCAGTACTTC. This translates into CASTGQGDEQYF.

The V call is TRBV10-3, the J call TRBJ2-3, with D uncertain. Trimming cost V 7 bases and J 0 bases, with 5 bases left between them. The CDR3 is 12 amino acids. The germline V gene encodes CDR1 ENHRY and CDR2 SYGVKD. CDR3 nucleotides: TGTGCCATCATTCTTAGCACAGATACGCAGTATTTT. Translating gives CAIILSTDTQYF.

The chain joins TRBV5-6 to TRBJ2-1, with a weak D call TRBD2 (5 bases). V was trimmed by 4 bases and J by 0 bases, leaving 14 bases between them. Germline lookup yields CDR1 SGHDT and CDR2 YYEEEE. The CDR3 spans 16 residues. The CDR3 reads CASSAYRLSSYNEQFF. CDR3 in DNA: TGTGCCAGCAGCGCCTACAGACTAAGCTCCTACAATGAGCAGTTCTTC.

This rearrangement joins TRBV12-5 to TRBJ2-1, with D maybe TRBD1 (6 bases). Germline lookup yields CDR1 LGHNT and CDR2 FRNRAP. The CDR3 spans 15 residues. V lost 1 base and J lost 4, with 11 bases in between. The CDR3 here is CASGLGQGTYNEQFF. The CDR3 DNA is TGTGCTAGTGGTTTGGGGCAGGGGACATACAATGAGCAGTTCTTC.

This chain links TRBV7-9 with TRBJ2-1; TRBD2 might be the D (5 bases). Germline V gives CDR1 SEHNR, CDR2 FQNEAQ (reference sequence). V lost 5 bases and J 4 bases, leaving 18 bases between the germline ends. The CDR3 runs 16 residues. The CDR3 DNA follows: TGTGCCAGCAGCCTTATCAGCGGTGGGAAGTACAATGAGCAGTTCTTC. Amino acid sequence: CASSLISGGKYNEQFF.

The chain uses TRBV6-5 and TRBJ1-1, with a tentative D call TRBD1 (5 bases). The ends were cut back, 4 bases at V and 4 bases at J, with 13 bases in the middle. The CDR3 runs to 14 residues. The V gene's germline CDR1 is MNHEY and CDR2 SVGAGI. This CDR3 reads CASSFTDRGTEAFF. CDR3 in DNA: TGTGCCAGCAGTTTCACGGATAGGGGCACTGAAGCTTTCTTT.

The chain has TRBV5-4 and TRBJ2-7; the match to TRBD1 covers 7 bases. Trimming removed 1 base from V and 9 bases from J; junction bases left unmatched: 16. The CDR3 loop spans 16 amino acids. Germline V gene lookup returns CDR1 SGHNT and CDR2 YYREEE (reference sequence). CDR3 nucleotides: TGTGCCAGCAGCTTGTCCCTCGCATCGACAGGGATCCGGCAGTACTTC. Translated: CASSLSLASTGIRQYF.

This clone was seen a single time. The CDR3 coding sequence is TGTGCCAGCAGTTACAACACGGGTAGCTCCTATAATTCACCCCTCCACTTT. Translation: CASSYNTGSSYNSPLHF. V usage is TRBV6-2 or TRBV6-3 and J usage is TRBJ1-6; D ambiguous. Germline CDR1 MNHEY, CDR2 SVGEGT. The CDR3 covers 17 residues. Between the trimmed V and J ends, which lost 2 bases and 0 bases, there was a span of 11 bases.

The genes are TRBV19 and TRBJ2-3, with TRBD2 matching over 8 bases. This CDR3 comprises 14 residues. Trimming took 5 bases from V and 3 from J; bases not matched to a gene: 4. Per the germline V gene, CDR1 is LNHDA and CDR2 is SQIVND (reference sequence). The CDR3 region has the DNA TGTGCCAGTAGTCCGGGACTAGGAACAGATACGCAGTATTTT. Translating gives CASSPGLGTDTQYF.

The chain recombines TRBV28 with TRBJ2-7; the D is unclear. CDR1 and CDR2 from the germline V gene are MDHEN and SYDVKM. The CDR3 runs to 13 residues. V lost 5 bases, J lost 5 bases, and 13 bases lay in between. CDR3 protein: CASSRPLQNEQYF. The CDR3 DNA sequence: TGTGCCAGCAGTCGACCTCTACAGAACGAGCAGTACTTC.